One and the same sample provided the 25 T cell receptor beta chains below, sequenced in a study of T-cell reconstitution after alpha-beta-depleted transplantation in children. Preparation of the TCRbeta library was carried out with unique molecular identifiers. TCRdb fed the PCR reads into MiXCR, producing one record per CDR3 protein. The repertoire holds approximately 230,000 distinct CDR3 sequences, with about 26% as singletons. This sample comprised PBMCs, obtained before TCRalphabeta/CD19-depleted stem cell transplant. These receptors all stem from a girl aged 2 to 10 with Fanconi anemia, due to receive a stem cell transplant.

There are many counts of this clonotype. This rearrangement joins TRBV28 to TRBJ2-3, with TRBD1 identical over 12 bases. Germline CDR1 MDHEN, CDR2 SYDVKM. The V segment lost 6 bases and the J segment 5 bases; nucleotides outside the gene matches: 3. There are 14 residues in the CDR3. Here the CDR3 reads CASRGTGGGDTQYF. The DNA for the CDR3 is TGTGCCAGCAGGGGGACAGGGGGCGGAGATACGCAGTATTTT.

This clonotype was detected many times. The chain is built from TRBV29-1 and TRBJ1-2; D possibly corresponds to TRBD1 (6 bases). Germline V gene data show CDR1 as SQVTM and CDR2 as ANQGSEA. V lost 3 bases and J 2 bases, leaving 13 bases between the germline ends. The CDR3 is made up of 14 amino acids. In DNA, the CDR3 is TGCAGCGTTGAGTCTGGGGGCCAAAACTATGGCTACACCTTC. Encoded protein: CSVESGGQNYGYTF.

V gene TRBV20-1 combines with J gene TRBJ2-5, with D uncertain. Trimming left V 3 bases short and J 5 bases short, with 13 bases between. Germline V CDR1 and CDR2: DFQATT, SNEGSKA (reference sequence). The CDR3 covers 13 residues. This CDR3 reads CSARAPRTETQYF. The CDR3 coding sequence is TGCAGTGCTAGGGCGCCTCGGACGGAGACCCAGTACTTC.

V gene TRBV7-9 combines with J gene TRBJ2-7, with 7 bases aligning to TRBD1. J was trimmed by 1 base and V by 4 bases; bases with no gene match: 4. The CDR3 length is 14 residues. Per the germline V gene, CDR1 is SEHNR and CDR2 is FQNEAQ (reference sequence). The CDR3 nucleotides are TGTGCCAGCAGCTACCCGGGACAGTCCTACGAGCAGTACTTC. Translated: CASSYPGQSYEQYF. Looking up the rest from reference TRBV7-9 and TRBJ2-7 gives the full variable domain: DTGVSQNPRHKITKRGQNVTFRCDPISEHNRLYWYRQTLGQGPEFLTYFQNEAQLEKSRLLSDRFSAERPKGSFSTLEIQRTEQGDSAMYLCASSYPGQSYEQYFGPGTRLTVT.

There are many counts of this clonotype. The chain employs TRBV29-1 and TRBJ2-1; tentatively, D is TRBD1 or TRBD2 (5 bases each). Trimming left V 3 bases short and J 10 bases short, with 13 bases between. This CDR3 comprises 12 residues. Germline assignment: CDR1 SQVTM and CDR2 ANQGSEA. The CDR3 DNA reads TGCAGCGTTGACGTGGGGGTGGTCGAGCAGTTCTTC. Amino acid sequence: CSVDVGVVEQFF.

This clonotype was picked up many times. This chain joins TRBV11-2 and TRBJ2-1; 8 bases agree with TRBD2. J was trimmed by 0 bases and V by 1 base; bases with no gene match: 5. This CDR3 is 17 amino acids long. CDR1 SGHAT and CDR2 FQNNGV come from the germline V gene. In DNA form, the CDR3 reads TGTGCCAGCAGCTTAGTCCAACTAGCGGACTCCTACAATGAGCAGTTCTTC. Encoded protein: CASSLVQLADSYNEQFF.

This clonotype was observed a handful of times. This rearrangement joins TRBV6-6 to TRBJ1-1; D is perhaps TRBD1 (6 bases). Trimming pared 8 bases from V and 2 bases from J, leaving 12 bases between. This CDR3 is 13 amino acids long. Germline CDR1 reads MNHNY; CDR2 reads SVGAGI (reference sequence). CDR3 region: CASRDTGNTEAFF. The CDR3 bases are TGTGCCAGCCGGGACACAGGAAACACTGAAGCTTTCTTT.

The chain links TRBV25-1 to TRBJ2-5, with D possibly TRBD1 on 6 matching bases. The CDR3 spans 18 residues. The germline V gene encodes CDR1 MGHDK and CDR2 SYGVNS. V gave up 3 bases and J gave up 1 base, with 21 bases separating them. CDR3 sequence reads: CASSDISPGAIRQETQYF. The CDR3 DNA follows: TGTGCCAGCAGTGATATATCCCCAGGGGCCATACGCCAAGAGACCCAGTACTTC.

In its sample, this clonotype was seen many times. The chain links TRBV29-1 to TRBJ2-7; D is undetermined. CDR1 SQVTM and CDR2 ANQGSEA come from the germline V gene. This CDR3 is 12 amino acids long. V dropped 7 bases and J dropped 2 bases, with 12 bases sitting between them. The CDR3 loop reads CSARHLTYEQYF. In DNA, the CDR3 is TGCAGCGCTCGCCACCTAACCTACGAGCAGTACTTC.

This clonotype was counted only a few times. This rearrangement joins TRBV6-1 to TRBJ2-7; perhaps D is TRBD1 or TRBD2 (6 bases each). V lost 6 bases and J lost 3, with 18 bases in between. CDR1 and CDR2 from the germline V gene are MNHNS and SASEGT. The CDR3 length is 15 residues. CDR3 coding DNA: TGTGCCAGCAGCCTTCTTTTACAGGGAGGCTACGAGCAGTACTTC. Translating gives CASSLLLQGGYEQYF.

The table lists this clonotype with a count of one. The CDR3 nucleotides read TGTGCCAGCTCTCTGCACGGCTCCTACAATGAGCAGTTCTTC. It translates to CASSLHGSYNEQFF. This rearrangement joins TRBV6-4 to TRBJ2-1; D gene ambiguous. The ends were cut back, 8 bases at V and 0 bases at J, with 11 bases in the middle. The CDR3 is 14 residues long. From germline, CDR1 is MRHNA and CDR2 SNTAGT.

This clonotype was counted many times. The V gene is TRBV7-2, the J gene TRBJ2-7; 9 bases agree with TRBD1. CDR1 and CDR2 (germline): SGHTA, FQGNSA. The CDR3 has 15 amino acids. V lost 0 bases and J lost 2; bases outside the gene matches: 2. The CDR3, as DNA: TGTGCCAGCAGCTTAGCCGGGGACAGGGCCTACGAGCAGTACTTC. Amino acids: CASSLAGDRAYEQYF.

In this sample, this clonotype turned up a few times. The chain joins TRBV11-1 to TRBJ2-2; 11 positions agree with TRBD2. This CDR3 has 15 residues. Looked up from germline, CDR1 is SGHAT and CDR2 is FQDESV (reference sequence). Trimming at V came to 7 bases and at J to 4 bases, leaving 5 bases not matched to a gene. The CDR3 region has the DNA TGTGCCAGCAAGCTAGCGGGAGGTGTCACCGGGGAGCTGTTTTTT. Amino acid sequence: CASKLAGGVTGELFF.

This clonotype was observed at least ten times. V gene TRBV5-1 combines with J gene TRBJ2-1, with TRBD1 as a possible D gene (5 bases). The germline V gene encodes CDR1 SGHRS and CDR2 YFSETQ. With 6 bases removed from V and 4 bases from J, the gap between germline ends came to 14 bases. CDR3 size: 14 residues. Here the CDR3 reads CASTLRTTYNEQFF. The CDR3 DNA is TGCGCCAGCACCCTTAGGACAACTTACAATGAGCAGTTCTTC.

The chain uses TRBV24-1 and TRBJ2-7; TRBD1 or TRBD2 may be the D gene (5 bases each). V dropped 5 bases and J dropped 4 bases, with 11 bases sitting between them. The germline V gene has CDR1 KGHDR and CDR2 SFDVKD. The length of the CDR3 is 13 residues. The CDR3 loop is CATSGTGPYEQYF. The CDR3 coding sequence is TGTGCCACCAGTGGGACGGGACCGTACGAGCAGTACTTC.

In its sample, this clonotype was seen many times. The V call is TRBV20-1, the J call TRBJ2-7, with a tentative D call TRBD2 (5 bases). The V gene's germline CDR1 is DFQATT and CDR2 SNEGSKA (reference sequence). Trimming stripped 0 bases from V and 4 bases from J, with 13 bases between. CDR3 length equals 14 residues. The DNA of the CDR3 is TGCAGTGCTAGAGACCCCGGGGTCGATTACGAGCAGTACTTC. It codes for CSARDPGVDYEQYF.

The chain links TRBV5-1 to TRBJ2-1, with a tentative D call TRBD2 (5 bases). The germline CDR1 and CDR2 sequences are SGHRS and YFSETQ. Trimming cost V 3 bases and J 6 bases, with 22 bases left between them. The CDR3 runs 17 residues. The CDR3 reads CASSSPSGLPITNEQFF. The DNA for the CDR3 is TGCGCCAGCAGCTCGCCCTCTGGACTTCCCATAACCAATGAGCAGTTCTTC.

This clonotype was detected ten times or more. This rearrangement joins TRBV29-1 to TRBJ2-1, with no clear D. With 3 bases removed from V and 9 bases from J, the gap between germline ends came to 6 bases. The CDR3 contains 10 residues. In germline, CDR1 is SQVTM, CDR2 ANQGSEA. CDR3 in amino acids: CSVDNPEQFF. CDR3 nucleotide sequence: TGCAGCGTTGACAATCCTGAGCAGTTCTTC.

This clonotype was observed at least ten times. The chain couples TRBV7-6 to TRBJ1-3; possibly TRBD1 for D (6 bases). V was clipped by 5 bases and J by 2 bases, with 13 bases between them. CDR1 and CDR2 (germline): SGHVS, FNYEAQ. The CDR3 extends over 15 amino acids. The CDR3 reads CASSRGGGTGNTIYF. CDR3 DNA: TGTGCCAGCAGCCGCGGAGGGGGGACTGGAAACACCATATATTTT.

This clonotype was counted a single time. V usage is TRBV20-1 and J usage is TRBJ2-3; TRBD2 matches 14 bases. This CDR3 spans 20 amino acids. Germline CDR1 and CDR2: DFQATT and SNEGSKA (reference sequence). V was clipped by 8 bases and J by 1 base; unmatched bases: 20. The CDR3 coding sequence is TGCAGTTCTATCCCCGGGACTAGCGGGAGAGGTGTCCGTGGCACAGATACGCAGTATTTT. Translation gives CSSIPGTSGRGVRGTDTQYF.

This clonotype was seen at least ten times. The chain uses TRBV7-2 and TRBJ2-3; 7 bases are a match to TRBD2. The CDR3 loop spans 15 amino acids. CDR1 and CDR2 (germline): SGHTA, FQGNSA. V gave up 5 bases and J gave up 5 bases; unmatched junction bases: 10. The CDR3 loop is CASSANRGELDTQYF. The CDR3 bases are TGTGCCAGCAGCGCCAATCGGGGGGAGTTAGATACGCAGTATTTT.

The CDR3 region is CASSYPGLPLNEQFF. The DNA of the CDR3 is TGTGCCAGCAGTTACCCGGGACTACCGTTGAATGAGCAGTTCTTC. The chain links TRBV6-2 or TRBV6-3 to TRBJ2-1; 7 positions agree with TRBD2. This CDR3 region has 15 residues. CDR1 MNHEY and CDR2 SVGEGT come from the germline V gene. J was trimmed by 7 bases and V by 2 bases; bases with no gene match: 8.

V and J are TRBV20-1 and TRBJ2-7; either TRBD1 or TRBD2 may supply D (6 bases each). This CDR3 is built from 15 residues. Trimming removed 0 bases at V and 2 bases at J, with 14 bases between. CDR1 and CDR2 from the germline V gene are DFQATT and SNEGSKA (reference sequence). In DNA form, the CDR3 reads TGCAGTGCTAGAGACGGGGGCGGCCGACCCTACGAGCAGTACTTC. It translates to CSARDGGGRPYEQYF.

This CDR3 is CSARSQRNRYEQYF. For the CDR3, the DNA is TGCAGTGCTAGGTCGCAGCGGAACAGATACGAGCAGTACTTC. The rearrangement joins TRBV20-1 to TRBJ2-7; TRBD2 is a possible D gene (5 bases). The CDR3 sequence is 14 residues long. The V gene lost 3 bases and the J gene lost 4 bases, with 16 bases spanning the gap. CDR1 and CDR2 (germline): DFQATT, SNEGSKA (reference sequence).

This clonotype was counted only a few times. CDR3 sequence reads: CASSLGLALNEQFF. The CDR3 DNA reads TGTGCCAGCAGCTTAGGACTAGCGTTAAATGAGCAGTTCTTC. The chain is built from TRBV7-2 and TRBJ2-1, with 8 bases that match TRBD2. This CDR3 is built from 14 residues. Trimming at V came to 1 base and at J to 7 bases, leaving 3 bases not matched to a gene. The V gene's germline CDR1 is SGHTA and CDR2 FQGNSA. The variable domain in full, with the rest retrieved from reference TRBV7-2 and TRBJ2-1, is GAGVSQSPSNKVTEKGKDVELRCDPISGHTALYWYRQSLGQGLEFLIYFQGNSAPDKSGLPSDRFSAERTGGSVSTLTIQRTQQEDSAVYLCASSLGLALNEQFFGPGTRLTVL.